The next 13 T cell receptor beta chains were all read from a single sample in a study of long-term antiretroviral therapy in people with HIV. Assay version v3.0 of immunoSEQ was used, and it was run at survey level. Only in-frame clones appear in the TCRdb table, and some are missing; sequencing was by immunoSEQ multiplex PCR. The sample includes 7,500 to 10,000 clones, approximately 75% of them seen just once. The sample consisted of unsorted PBMCs, taken 0.7 years after starting antiretroviral therapy. The receptor source for this set is a man aged 35-49 years with HIV.

The J gene is TRBJ1-1, the V gene TRBV13; D unresolved. Germline-derived CDR1 and CDR2 are PRHDT and FYEKMQ (reference sequence). V lost 5 bases and J lost 3, with 22 bases in between. The CDR3 contains 17 residues. Here the CDR3 DNA reads TGTGCCAGCAGCGGACCGGCCGGGGTGATGGTCCACACTGAAGCTTTCTTT. Encoded protein: CASSGPAGVMVHTEAFF.

This sequence joins TRBV6-1 and TRBJ2-7, with a tentative D call TRBD1 (6 bases). There are 13 residues in the CDR3. V lost 11 bases and J 6 bases, leaving 20 bases between the germline ends. Germline V lookup: CDR1 MNHNS, CDR2 SASEGT. CDR3 in amino acids: CAGGVFLQAEQYF. DNA of the CDR3: TGTGCCGGGGGCGTATTCTTACAGGCCGAGCAGTACTTC.

V gene TRBV5-8 combines with J gene TRBJ2-3, with D possibly being TRBD1 (5 bases). Per the germline V gene, CDR1 is SGHTS and CDR2 is YDEGEE. V lost 2 bases, J lost 1 base, and 14 bases lay in between. CDR3 length: 16 amino acids. The DNA for the CDR3 is TGTGCCAGCAGCTTTATGTGGGGCGTTGGCACAGATACGCAGTATTTT. As protein: CASSFMWGVGTDTQYF.

J is TRBJ2-7 and V is TRBV29-1; D gene ambiguous. CDR3 length: 13 amino acids. Trimming stripped 0 bases from V and 3 bases from J, with 9 bases between. CDR1 and CDR2 (germline): SQVTM, ANQGSEA. The CDR3 reads CSVEDRQSYEQYF. The CDR3 DNA reads TGCAGCGTTGAAGATCGTCAGAGCTACGAGCAGTACTTC.

J is TRBJ2-1 and V is TRBV11-2; 10 bases are a match to TRBD2. Germline V gives CDR1 SGHAT, CDR2 FQNNGV. V dropped 1 base and J dropped 2; count of bases not matched to a gene: 5. This CDR3 region has 17 residues. The CDR3 region is CASSLATSGITYNEQFF. CDR3 in DNA: TGTGCCAGCAGCTTAGCTACTAGCGGGATTACCTACAATGAGCAGTTCTTC.

Here the CDR3 reads CASSLDGGSSDTQYF. DNA for the CDR3: TGTGCCAGCAGCTTAGATGGCGGGAGCTCAGATACGCAGTATTTT. This chain joins TRBV11-3 and TRBJ2-3; 7 positions agree with TRBD2. Germline V gene sequence: CDR1 SGHNT, CDR2 YENEEA. The CDR3 extends over 15 amino acids. The ends lost 0 bases at V and 4 bases at J; junction bases unmatched: 4.

The chain recombines TRBV5-4 with TRBJ2-1; 13 nucleotides match TRBD2. Per the germline V gene, CDR1 is SGHNT and CDR2 is YYREEE (reference sequence). V dropped 4 bases and J dropped 4; count of bases not matched to a gene: 5. CDR3 length: 16 amino acids. The CDR3 sequence is CASSHGTSGAYNEQFF. CDR3 DNA: TGTGCCAGCAGCCACGGGACTAGCGGGGCTTACAATGAGCAGTTCTTC.

V and J are TRBV2 and TRBJ1-2; D gene ambiguous. The CDR3 covers 17 residues. Per the germline V gene, CDR1 is SNHLY and CDR2 is FYNNEI. V lost 2 bases, J lost 4 bases, and 20 bases lay in between. The CDR3 nucleotides are TGTGCCAGCAGTGAATCCGAGGCAGCCCTTCCTCTCTATGGCTACACCTTC. This sequence encodes CASSESEAALPLYGYTF.

V usage is TRBV4-1 and J usage is TRBJ1-5, with 7 positions matching TRBD1. Looked up from germline, CDR1 is MGHRA and CDR2 is YSYEKL. The CDR3 totals 16 residues. V was pared by 0 bases and J by 5 bases, with 7 bases of the junction left unmatched. The CDR3 is CASSQDWGQPHQPQHF. CDR3 coding DNA: TGCGCCAGCAGCCAAGATTGGGGACAGCCGCATCAGCCCCAGCATTTT.

The table lists this clone with a few counts. V and J are TRBV7-6 and TRBJ2-3; 9 bases match TRBD2. V shed 5 bases, J shed 0 bases, and the junction held 15 bases outside the gene matches. The CDR3 covers 19 residues. In germline, CDR1 is SGHVS, CDR2 FNYEAQ. The CDR3 DNA reads as TGTGCCAGCAGCCCGAAACCGTTAGCGGGAGCAGGGAGCACAGATACGCAGTATTTT. Translating gives CASSPKPLAGAGSTDTQYF.

The chain uses TRBV29-1 and TRBJ2-1; D possibly corresponds to TRBD2 (6 bases). The CDR3 sequence is 13 residues long. From germline, CDR1 is SQVTM and CDR2 ANQGSEA. Trimming left V 0 bases short and J 10 bases short, with 13 bases between. The CDR3 nucleotides are TGCAGCGTTGAAGATTGGGGAGGTCGGGAGCAGTTCTTC. Translation: CSVEDWGGREQFF.

The J gene is TRBJ2-1, the V gene TRBV5-8, with D possibly being TRBD1 (6 bases). Germline V gene data show CDR1 as SGHTS and CDR2 as YDEGEE. The length of the CDR3 is 13 residues. The V gene lost 2 bases and the J gene lost 8 bases, with 11 bases spanning the gap. The CDR3 reads CASSFIGGHEQFF. CDR3 sequence (DNA): TGTGCCAGCAGCTTCATTGGGGGCCATGAGCAGTTCTTC.

V gene TRBV7-7 combines with J gene TRBJ1-1; weak D call: TRBD1 (5 bases). Trimming stripped 5 bases from V and 1 base from J, with 8 bases between. Germline V gives CDR1 SSHAT, CDR2 FNYEAQ (reference sequence). The CDR3 runs 13 residues. The CDR3 sequence: CASSVDKNTEAFF. The CDR3 DNA follows: TGTGCCAGCAGCGTGGACAAGAACACTGAAGCTTTCTTT.